These 10 T cell receptor beta chains originate from one sample sequenced in a study of cytomegalovirus exposure and HLA in healthy donors. Primers for the PCR totalled 60 Vbeta and 13 Jbeta. Libraries were prepared by immunoSEQ multiplex PCR; TCRdb keeps only in-frame clonotypes and omits some of them. The data contain about 130,000 clones, about 80% of them singletons. Sequences were obtained from PBMCs. The receptors originated from a young man in good health and CMV-seronegative.

The chain employs TRBV11-3 and TRBJ2-5, with 9 nucleotides matching TRBD2. J was trimmed by 5 bases and V by 6 bases; bases with no gene match: 10. This CDR3 spans 15 amino acids. CDR1 and CDR2 from the germline V gene are SGHNT and YENEEA. CDR3 nucleotide sequence: TGTGCCAGCAGTCAAACAGCGGGAGGAGGGGAGACCCAGTACTTC. This translates into CASSQTAGGGETQYF.

V gene TRBV9 combines with J gene TRBJ2-3; TRBD2 agrees at 7 bases. CDR3 length equals 16 residues. Per the germline V gene, CDR1 is SGDLS and CDR2 is YYNGEE. The V gene end was trimmed by 2 bases and the J gene end by 5 bases; junction bases not matched to a gene: 11. The CDR3 coding sequence is TGTGCCAGCAGCGTCCAGCTGGGCGGGAGAAGAGATACGCAGTATTTT. The encoded protein is CASSVQLGGRRDTQYF.

The genes are TRBV7-2 and TRBJ2-5, with 12 nucleotides matching TRBD2. Trimming removed 4 bases from V and 5 bases from J; junction bases left unmatched: 5. The CDR3 spans 15 residues. The V gene's germline CDR1 is SGHTA and CDR2 FQGNSA. The CDR3 spells CASSSGLAGWETQYF. The CDR3 DNA follows: TGTGCCAGCAGCTCAGGACTAGCGGGATGGGAGACCCAGTACTTC.

The V and J genes are TRBV5-1 and TRBJ2-5, with TRBD2 matching 8 bases. The end of the DNA fits TRBJ2-7 better, so the J call may be wrong. The CDR3 totals 16 residues. The germline CDR1 and CDR2 sequences are SGHRS and YFSETQ. The CDR3 protein is CASSPGREGRAYEQYF. The CDR3 DNA sequence: TGCGCCAGCAGCCCCGGACGGGAGGGAAGGGCCTACGAGCAGTACTTC.

The V gene is TRBV18, the J gene TRBJ1-2; 8 nucleotides match TRBD1. Germline CDR1 KGHSH, CDR2 LQKENI. Trimming at V came to 3 bases and at J to 8 bases, leaving 5 bases not matched to a gene. This CDR3 is built from 13 residues. CDR3 sequence reads: CASSPGQGEGYTF. CDR3 coding DNA: TGTGCCAGCTCACCCGGACAGGGTGAGGGCTACACCTTC. Based on the CDR3 plus reference TRBV18 and TRBJ1-2, the full variable domain is NAGVMQNPRHLVRRRGQEARLRCSPMKGHSHVYWYRQLPEEGLKFMVYLQKENIIDESGMPKERFSAEFPKEGPSILRIQQVVRGDSAAYFCASSPGQGEGYTFGSGTRLTVV.

The genes are TRBV10-3 and TRBJ1-6, with 9 bases identical to TRBD1. V shed 4 bases and J 1 base; nucleotides not matched to a gene: 11. CDR1 is ENHRY and CDR2 is SYGVKD in the germline V gene. CDR3 length equals 19 residues. The CDR3: CAISGPPGQGPSYNSPLHF. Here the CDR3 DNA reads TGTGCCATCAGTGGGCCTCCCGGACAGGGGCCATCCTATAATTCACCCCTCCACTTT.

This chain uses TRBV5-1 with TRBJ2-7; 12 bases map to TRBD2. The V and J ends lost 0 bases and 2 bases, in that order; junction bases with no gene match: 9. The CDR3 is 18 residues long. Germline V gene lookup returns CDR1 SGHRS and CDR2 YFSETQ. For the CDR3, the DNA is TGCGCCAGCAGCTTGGGTCTACCGGGACTAGCGGGTACCTACGAGCAGTACTTC. Its translation is CASSLGLPGLAGTYEQYF.

This clone was seen more than once but under ten times. The V call is TRBV6-6, the J call TRBJ2-7; 8 bases agree with TRBD1. With V trimmed by 5 bases and J by 2 bases, 5 bases remained unmatched. This CDR3 has 14 residues. From germline, CDR1 is MNHNY and CDR2 SVGAGI (reference sequence). The CDR3 here is CASSTRTGTYEQYV. DNA for the CDR3: TGTGCCAGCAGTACCAGGACAGGGACCTACGAGCAGTACGTC.

The DNA for the CDR3 is TGCGCCAGCAGCTTGGTCGGGGATTTTCGTAACACTGAAGCTTTCTTT. This gives the protein CASSLVGDFRNTEAFF. The genes are TRBV5-1 and TRBJ1-1; D is unclear. CDR3 length equals 16 residues. Between the trimmed V and J ends, which lost 0 bases and 2 bases, there was a span of 14 bases. Per germline, CDR1 SGHRS and CDR2 YFSETQ.

V is TRBV6-5 and J is TRBJ1-3; 7 bases align to TRBD1. The CDR3 consists of 15 residues. After removal of 2 bases from V and 0 bases from J, the junction contained 1 base not matched to a gene. Germline CDR1 is MNHEY and CDR2 is SVGAGI. CDR3 sequence reads: CASSYDRDSGNTIYF. The CDR3, as DNA: TGTGCCAGCAGTTACGACAGGGACTCTGGAAACACCATATATTTT.